Presented here are 21 T cell receptor beta chains from one specimen sequenced in a study of T-cell reconstitution after alpha-beta-depleted transplantation in children. Unique molecular identifiers tagged the TCRbeta library. A single record per CDR3 protein comes from TCRdb applying MiXCR to the PCR reads. The table records 700,000 to 950,000 distinct CDR3 sequences, roughly 15% of them present only once. The sequences come from PBMCs, mostly from graft donor cells, collected 360 days after TCRalphabeta/CD19-depleted stem cell transplant. Source of these receptors: a male patient younger than 18 who had a stem cell transplant for acute lymphoblastic leukemia, so the T cells may come from the graft donor.

This clonotype was seen ten or more times. The rearrangement joins TRBV12-3 or TRBV12-4 to TRBJ2-7; 8 bases align to TRBD1. V lost 7 bases to trimming and J lost 1 base; unmatched junction nucleotides: 9. CDR3 size: 15 residues. The CDR3 DNA follows: TGTGCCAGCAATCACCCGGGACAGGAGTCCTACGAGCAGTACTTC. Translating it yields CASNHPGQESYEQYF.

This CDR3 reads CSARSGTASNYGYTF. CDR3 nucleotide sequence: TGCAGTGCTAGATCCGGGACAGCCTCTAACTATGGCTACACCTTC. The gene calls are TRBV20-1 and TRBJ1-2; 7 bases are a match to TRBD1. The CDR3 is 15 residues long. With V trimmed by 2 bases and J by 0 bases, 6 bases remained unmatched. Per the germline V gene, CDR1 is DFQATT and CDR2 is SNEGSKA (reference sequence).

There are a few counts of this clonotype. The chain couples TRBV6-5 to TRBJ1-1; TRBD1 matches at 7 bases. In germline, CDR1 is MNHEY, CDR2 SVGAGI. After removal of 6 bases from V and 8 bases from J, the junction contained 3 bases not matched to a gene. This CDR3 spans 11 amino acids. The CDR3 loop reads CASRQGREAFF. CDR3 nucleotides: TGTGCCAGCAGACAGGGGAGAGAAGCTTTCTTT.

CDR3 protein: CASSPLGNTIYF. The CDR3 DNA is TGTGCCAGCTCACCATTGGGAAACACCATATATTTT. The genes are TRBV18 and TRBJ1-3, with D hard to call. Germline V gives CDR1 KGHSH, CDR2 LQKENI. CDR3 length equals 12 residues. The ends were cut back, 2 bases at V and 4 bases at J, with 3 bases in the middle.

This clonotype appeared a few times. V usage is TRBV5-1 and J usage is TRBJ2-7, with a possible D match to TRBD1 (7 bases). Deletions cut 3 bases from V and 7 bases from J, with 11 bases between. This CDR3 comprises 12 residues. CDR1 and CDR2 from the germline V gene are SGHRS and YFSETQ. CDR3 DNA sequence: TGCGCCAGCAGCTGGGCGGGACAGGAGCAGTACTTC. Translated, it gives CASSWAGQEQYF.

The rearrangement uses TRBV20-1 and TRBJ2-2; D uncertain. The germline V and J ends were trimmed by 3 bases and 3 bases, with 5 bases remaining between them. Per germline, CDR1 DFQATT and CDR2 SNEGSKA (reference sequence). The CDR3 has 12 amino acids. CDR3 in amino acids: CSASRYTGELFF. DNA for the CDR3: TGCAGTGCTAGCCGGTACACCGGGGAGCTGTTTTTT.

V and J are TRBV11-2 and TRBJ2-2; the D gene is possibly TRBD2 (6 bases). CDR1 SGHAT and CDR2 FQNNGV come from the germline V gene. Between the trimmed V and J ends, which lost 3 bases and 3 bases, there was a span of 11 bases. The CDR3 loop spans 15 amino acids. In DNA form, the CDR3 reads TGTGCCAGCAGCTTGATCTGGGAGGACACCGGGGAGCTGTTTTTT. This encodes CASSLIWEDTGELFF.

This clonotype was counted only a few times. This is likely a read error, given that the CDR3 carries no conserved phenylalanine or tryptophan at its end. The DNA is left out, because the CDR3 cannot be placed on it with certainty; the CDR3 is given as TCRdb lists it. J is TRBJ2-1 and V is TRBV7-3; the D call of TRBD1 is as the table states it, not checked on the DNA. The CDR3 length equals 14 residues, ends included. Per germline, CDR1 SGHTA and CDR2 FQGTGA. CDR3 residues: CASSFQSAGGVIPL.

This clonotype was found a few times. The V and J genes are TRBV20-1 and TRBJ2-3; weak D call: TRBD2 (6 bases). Germline lookup yields CDR1 DFQATT and CDR2 SNEGSKA (reference sequence). The CDR3 runs to 16 residues. V lost 1 base, J lost 1 base, and 15 bases lay in between. CDR3: CSARAFGRGRTDTQYF. In DNA form, the CDR3 reads TGCAGTGCTAGAGCCTTCGGGAGAGGGCGCACAGATACGCAGTATTTT.

This sequence joins TRBV7-2 and TRBJ2-7, with 15 bases fitting TRBD2. The CDR3 has 17 amino acids. Looked up from germline, CDR1 is SGHTA and CDR2 is FQGNSA. V dropped 0 bases and J dropped 7; count of bases not matched to a gene: 7. CDR3 sequence (DNA): TGTGCCAGCAGCTTAGCCGGGACTAGCGGGAGGTTAAGGGAGCAGTACTTC. Protein product: CASSLAGTSGRLREQYF.

V gene TRBV7-8 combines with J gene TRBJ2-4; a possible D gene is TRBD1 (6 bases). Germline V CDR1 and CDR2: SGHVS, FQNEAQ. The ends were cut back, 5 bases at V and 1 base at J, with 12 bases in the middle. This CDR3 is built from 15 residues. The CDR3 nucleotides are TGTGCCAGCAGCGACCGCAGGGGCGCCAAAAACATTCAGTACTTC. Amino acid sequence: CASSDRRGAKNIQYF.

In its sample, this clonotype was seen a few times. In DNA form, the CDR3 reads TGTGCCAGCTGCTTAAGACGGGTAGACAATGAGCAGTTCTTC. It encodes CASCLRRVDNEQFF. The chain uses TRBV12-3 or TRBV12-4 and TRBJ2-1; no clear D gene. The CDR3 length is 14 residues. Trimming stripped 8 bases from V and 5 bases from J, with 16 bases between.

This clonotype has just a few counts. The V call is TRBV7-9, the J call TRBJ2-1; perhaps TRBD2 as D (5 bases). CDR3 length equals 15 residues. Looked up from germline, CDR1 is SEHNR and CDR2 is FQNEAQ (reference sequence). V was shortened by 1 base and J by 5 bases, with 12 bases between the two germline ends. The CDR3 region has the DNA TGTGCCAGCAGCTTAGGGGTCCAGCGGAACAATGAGCAGTTCTTC. Translation: CASSLGVQRNNEQFF. Looking up the rest from reference TRBV7-9 and TRBJ2-1 gives the full variable domain: DTGVSQNPRHKITKRGQNVTFRCDPISEHNRLYWYRQTLGQGPEFLTYFQNEAQLEKSRLLSDRFSAERPKGSFSTLEIQRTEQGDSAMYLCASSLGVQRNNEQFFGPGTRLTVL.

The chain couples TRBV4-1 to TRBJ2-7; 7 nucleotides agree with TRBD1. The germline V gene encodes CDR1 MGHRA and CDR2 YSYEKL. The CDR3 runs to 15 residues. Trimming removed 3 bases from V and 4 bases from J; junction bases left unmatched: 9. CDR3 in amino acids: CASSQPTGRRYEQYF. CDR3 nucleotides: TGCGCCAGCAGCCAGCCGACAGGGCGAAGGTACGAGCAGTACTTC.

Only a few counts were recorded for this clonotype. V is TRBV12-5 and J is TRBJ2-7; tentatively, D is TRBD2 (5 bases). The CDR3 extends over 14 amino acids. The V end was cut by 1 base, the J end by 9 bases, with 16 bases between. Germline V gene data show CDR1 as LGHNT and CDR2 as FRNRAP. The CDR3: CASGLGGNMFLQYF. Written as DNA, the CDR3 is TGTGCTAGTGGTTTGGGAGGGAACATGTTCTTGCAGTACTTC.

This clonotype occurred a few times. The chain uses TRBV3-1 and TRBJ2-3; maybe TRBD2 (5 bases). CDR3 length: 13 residues. Deletions cut 4 bases from V and 7 bases from J, with 12 bases between. Germline V gives CDR1 LGHDT, CDR2 YNNKEL (reference sequence). For the CDR3, the DNA is TGTGCCAGCAGCCCCTATCGGGGTAATACGCAGTATTTT. Amino acid sequence: CASSPYRGNTQYF.

The V gene is TRBV6-4, the J gene TRBJ2-1; TRBD2 aligns across 13 bases. The germline V gene encodes CDR1 MRHNA and CDR2 SNTAGT. The V gene end was trimmed by 5 bases and the J gene end by 2 bases; junction bases not matched to a gene: 15. This CDR3 has 20 amino acids. The chain's CDR3 is CASSSPTGLAGSRPYNEQFF. CDR3 DNA sequence: TGTGCCAGCAGTAGTCCGACGGGACTAGCGGGATCCCGGCCCTACAATGAGCAGTTCTTC.

J is TRBJ1-2 and V is TRBV4-1; D not resolved. Germline loops: CDR1 MGHRA, CDR2 YSYEKL. Deletions cut 3 bases from V and 8 bases from J, with 13 bases between. The CDR3 covers 13 residues. The CDR3 sequence: CASSQEGIGGYTF. The CDR3 region has the DNA TGCGCCAGCAGCCAGGAGGGAATTGGAGGCTACACCTTC.

J is TRBJ2-7 and V is TRBV11-2; D perhaps matches TRBD2 (6 bases). The CDR3 runs to 15 residues. Trimming stripped 1 base from V and 4 bases from J, with 14 bases between. Germline CDR1 and CDR2: SGHAT and FQNNGV. The chain's CDR3 is CASSLAITGLYEQYF. CDR3 bases: TGTGCCAGCAGCTTAGCGATAACGGGACTTTACGAGCAGTACTTC.

Only a few counts were recorded for this clonotype. The V and J genes are TRBV13 and TRBJ2-7; no clear D. V was clipped by 3 bases and J by 0 bases, with 12 bases between them. CDR1 is PRHDT and CDR2 is FYEKMQ in the germline V gene (reference sequence). The CDR3 length is 15 residues. The CDR3 protein is CASSFASLLSYEQYF. In DNA form, the CDR3 reads TGTGCCAGCAGCTTCGCCAGTCTCCTCTCCTACGAGCAGTACTTC.

This chain joins TRBV13 and TRBJ2-1; 10 bases are shared with TRBD1. Germline values: CDR1 PRHDT, CDR2 FYEKMQ (reference sequence). V shed 2 bases and J 5 bases; nucleotides not matched to a gene: 3. This CDR3 comprises 15 residues. CDR3 coding DNA: TGTGCCAGCAGCTTATCCGGACAGGGGGACAATGAGCAGTTCTTC. It translates to CASSLSGQGDNEQFF.